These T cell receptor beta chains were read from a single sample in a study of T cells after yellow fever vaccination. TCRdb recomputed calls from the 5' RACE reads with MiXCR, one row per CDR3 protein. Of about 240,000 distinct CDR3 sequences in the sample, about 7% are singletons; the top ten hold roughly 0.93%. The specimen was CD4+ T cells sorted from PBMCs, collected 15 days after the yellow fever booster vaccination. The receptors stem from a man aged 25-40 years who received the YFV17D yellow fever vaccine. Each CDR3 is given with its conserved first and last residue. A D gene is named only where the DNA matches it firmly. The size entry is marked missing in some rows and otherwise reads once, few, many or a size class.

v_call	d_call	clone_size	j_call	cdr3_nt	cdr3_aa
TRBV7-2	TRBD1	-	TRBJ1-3	TGTGCCAGCAGCTGGGGGACAGGGCGAAACACCATATATTTT	CASSWGTGRNTIYF
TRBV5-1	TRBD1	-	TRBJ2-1	TGCGCCAGCAGCTTGGGCGGGACAGGCTTCAATGAGCAGTTCTTC	CASSLGGTGFNEQFF
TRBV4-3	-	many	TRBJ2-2	TGCGCCAGCAGCCAGTCTCAGGGGGCGGGGGACACCGGGGAGCTGTTTTTT	CASSQSQGAGDTGELFF
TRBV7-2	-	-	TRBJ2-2	TGTGCCAGCAGCTCAGACGCGGGATGGGCCGGGGAGCTGTTTTTT	CASSSDAGWAGELFF
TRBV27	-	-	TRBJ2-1	TGTGCCAGCAGTACAGGGTATCGGGAGCAGTTCTTC	CASSTGYREQFF
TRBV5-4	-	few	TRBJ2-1	TGTGCCAGCAGCTTTCGGGACTACAATGAGCAGTTCTTC	CASSFRDYNEQFF
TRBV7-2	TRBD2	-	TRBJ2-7	TGTGCCAGCAGCTTCAGCAGGGAGGGATACGAGCAGTACTTC	CASSFSREGYEQYF
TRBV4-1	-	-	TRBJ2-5	TGCGCCAGCAGCCGACCGGGGACAAACAAAGAGACCCAGTACTTC	CASSRPGTNKETQYF
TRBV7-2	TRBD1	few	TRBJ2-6	TGTGCCAGCAGCTTTGACAGGGCTGGGGCCAACGTCCTGACTTTC	CASSFDRAGANVLTF
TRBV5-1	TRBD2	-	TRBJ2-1	TGCGCCAGCAGCGGCCGGACTAGCGGGACCCACAATGAGCAGTTCTTC	CASSGRTSGTHNEQFF
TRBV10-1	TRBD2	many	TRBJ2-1	TGCGCCAGCAGTGAGTCGTTAGCGGGACACAATGAGCAGTTCTTC	CASSESLAGHNEQFF
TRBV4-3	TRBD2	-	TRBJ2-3	TGCGCCAGCAGCCGCACTAGCGACGTCTACGATACGCAGTATTTT	CASSRTSDVYDTQYF
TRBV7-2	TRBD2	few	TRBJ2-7	TGTGCCAGCAGTCGTGCGATAGCGGGCGCCTCCTACGAGCAGTACTTC	CASSRAIAGASYEQYF
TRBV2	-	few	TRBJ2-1	TGTGCCAGCAGTGACGGGAAGGGGTTCTTC	CASSDGKGFF
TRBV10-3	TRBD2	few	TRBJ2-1	TGTGCCACCAAATCCGGGACTAGCGGGAGTCGTGCCTACAATGAGCAGTTCTTC	CATKSGTSGSRAYNEQFF
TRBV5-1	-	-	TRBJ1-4	TGCGCCAGCACCCCCCACACGGTCGGAACTAATGAAAAACTGTTTTTT	CASTPHTVGTNEKLFF